Detailed here is one T cell receptor beta chain. Antigen unknown. Other nucleotide sequences from this sample produce the same CDR3. This sample stems from a study of a mutant IDH1 vaccine in newly diagnosed glioma. On the study more broadly: Antecedent treatment encompassed radiotherapy, temozolomide, or their combination; the majority received both. Scheduled at week 35, visit V12 preceded visit V13, held at week 47. Points from the study as a whole: The study observed vaccine-induced immune responses in about 93% of patients.

Trimming stripped 7 bases from V and 4 bases from J, with 14 bases between. CDR3 length: 14 amino acids. Germline CDR1 reads MNHNS; CDR2 reads SASEGT. Using immunoSEQ multiplex PCR, the repertoire was profiled, and TCRdb retains in-frame clones only, with some absent. The sample carries approximately 84,000 clones, 80% to 90% recorded once. Sample time point: week 47, end of study. One vaccine dose held 300 ug of mutant IDH1 20-mer peptide and came with topical imiquimod. Patients came in for eight vaccinations, in weeks 1, 3, 5, 7, 11, 15, 19 and 23. This TCR was recovered from a man aged 40-49 years with glioma. The rearrangement uses TRBV6-1 and TRBJ1-5, with D unclear. The sample in question was PBMCs, obtained from a glioma patient whose treatment included an IDH1 peptide vaccine. CDR3 nucleotide sequence: TGTGCCAGCAACGCCGGTGAAGGGAATCAGCCCCAGCATTTT. It specifies CASNAGEGNQPQHF.